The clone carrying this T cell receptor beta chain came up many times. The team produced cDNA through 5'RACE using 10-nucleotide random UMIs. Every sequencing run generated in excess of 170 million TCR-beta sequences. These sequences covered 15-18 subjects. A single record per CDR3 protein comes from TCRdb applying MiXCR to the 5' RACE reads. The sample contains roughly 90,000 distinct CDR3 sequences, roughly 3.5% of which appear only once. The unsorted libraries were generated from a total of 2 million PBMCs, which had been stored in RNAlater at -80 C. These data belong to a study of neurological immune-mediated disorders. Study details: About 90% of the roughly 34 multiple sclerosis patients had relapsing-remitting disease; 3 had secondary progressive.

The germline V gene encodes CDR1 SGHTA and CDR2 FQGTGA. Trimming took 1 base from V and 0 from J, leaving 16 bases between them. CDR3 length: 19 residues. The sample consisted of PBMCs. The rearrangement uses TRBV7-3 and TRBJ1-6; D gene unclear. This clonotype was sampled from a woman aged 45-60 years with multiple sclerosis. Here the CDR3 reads CASSLIGPVASSYNSPLHF. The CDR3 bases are TGTGCCAGCAGCTTAATTGGCCCGGTCGCGAGCTCCTATAATTCACCCCTCCACTTT. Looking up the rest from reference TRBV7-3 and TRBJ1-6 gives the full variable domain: GAGVSQTPSNKVTEKGKYVELRCDPISGHTALYWYRQSLGQGPEFLIYFQGTGAADDSGLPNDRFFAVRPEGSVSTLKIQRTERGDSAVYLCASSLIGPVASSYNSPLHFGNGTRLTVT.